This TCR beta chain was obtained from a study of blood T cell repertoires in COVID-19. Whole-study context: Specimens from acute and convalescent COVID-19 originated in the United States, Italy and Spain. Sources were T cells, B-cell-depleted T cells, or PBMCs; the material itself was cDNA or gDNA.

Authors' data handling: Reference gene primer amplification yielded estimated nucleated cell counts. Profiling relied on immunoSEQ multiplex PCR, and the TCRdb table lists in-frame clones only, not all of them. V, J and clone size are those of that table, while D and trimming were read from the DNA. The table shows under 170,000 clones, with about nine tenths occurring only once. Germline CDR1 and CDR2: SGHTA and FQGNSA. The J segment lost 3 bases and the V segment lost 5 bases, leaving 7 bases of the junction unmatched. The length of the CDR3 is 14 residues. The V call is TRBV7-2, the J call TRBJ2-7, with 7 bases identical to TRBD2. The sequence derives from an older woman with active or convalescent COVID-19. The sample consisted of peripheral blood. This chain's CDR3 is CASSPGGSDYEQYF. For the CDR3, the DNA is TGTGCCAGCAGCCCCGGGGGGTCGGACTACGAGCAGTACTTC.